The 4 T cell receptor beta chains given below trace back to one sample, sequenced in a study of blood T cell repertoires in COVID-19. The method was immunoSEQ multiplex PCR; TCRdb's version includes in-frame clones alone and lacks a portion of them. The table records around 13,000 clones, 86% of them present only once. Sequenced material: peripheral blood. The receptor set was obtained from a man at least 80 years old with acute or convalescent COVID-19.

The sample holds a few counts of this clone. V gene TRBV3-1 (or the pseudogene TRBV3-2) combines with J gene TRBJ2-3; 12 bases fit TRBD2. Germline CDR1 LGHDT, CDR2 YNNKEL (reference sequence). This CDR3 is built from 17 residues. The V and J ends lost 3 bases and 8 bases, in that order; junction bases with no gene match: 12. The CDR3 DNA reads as TGTGCCAGCAGCCATTCTGGACTAGCGGGGTGGTCGGGTACGCAGTATTTT. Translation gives CASSHSGLAGWSGTQYF.

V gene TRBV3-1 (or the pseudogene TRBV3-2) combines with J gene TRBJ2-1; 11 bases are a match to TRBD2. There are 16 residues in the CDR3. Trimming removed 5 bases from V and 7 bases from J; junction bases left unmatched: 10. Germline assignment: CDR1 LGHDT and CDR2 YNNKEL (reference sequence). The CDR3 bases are TGTGCCAGCAGCATTAGCGGGAGGGCCGGGCTTAATGAGCAGTTCTTC. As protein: CASSISGRAGLNEQFF.

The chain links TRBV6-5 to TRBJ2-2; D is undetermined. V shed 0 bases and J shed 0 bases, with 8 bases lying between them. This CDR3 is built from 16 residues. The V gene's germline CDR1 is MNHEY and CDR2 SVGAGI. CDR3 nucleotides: TGTGCCAGCAGTTACTCGCGGCGGACGAACACCGGGGAGCTGTTTTTT. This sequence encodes CASSYSRRTNTGELFF.

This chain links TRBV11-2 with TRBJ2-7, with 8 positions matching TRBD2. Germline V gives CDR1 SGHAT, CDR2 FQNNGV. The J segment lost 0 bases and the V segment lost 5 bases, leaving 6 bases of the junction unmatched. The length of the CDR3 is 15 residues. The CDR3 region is CASSPTGTSSYEQYF. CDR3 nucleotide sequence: TGTGCCAGCAGCCCTACCGGGACTAGCTCCTACGAGCAGTACTTC.